Each of the 6 T cell receptor beta chains below was sequenced from the same sample in a study of beta chain features in type 1 diabetes. Investigators reverse transcribed all isolated RNA, so they sequenced expressed TCRB transcripts. Produced via immunoSEQ multiplex PCR; TCRdb's table is partial and in-frame only. Of 150,000 to 190,000 clones in the sample, about 7.3% were seen once. Sequencing was done on a sample of central memory CD4+ T cells from blood. The receptors were sampled from a man aged 18 to 30 in good health.

The V and J genes are TRBV28 and TRBJ2-5; maybe TRBD2 (5 bases). Trimming removed 3 bases from V and 1 base from J, with 18 bases in between. Germline CDR1 MDHEN, CDR2 SYDVKM. This CDR3 has 17 residues. The CDR3 DNA follows: TGTGCCAGCAGTTTCTCCTCGTATACGGGGATCCAAGAGACCCAGTACTTC. Translating gives CASSFSSYTGIQETQYF. Full variable domain (rest looked up from reference TRBV28 and TRBJ2-5): DVKVTQSSRYLVKRTGEKVFLECVQDMDHENMFWYRQDPGLGLRLIYFSYDVKMKEKGDIPEGYSVSREKKERFSLILESASTNQTSMYLCASSFSSYTGIQETQYFGPGTRLLVL.

The chain couples TRBV5-5 to TRBJ2-2, with 14 positions matching TRBD2. V lost 4 bases to trimming and J lost 3 bases; unmatched junction nucleotides: 5. CDR1 and CDR2 from the germline V gene are SGHKS and YYEKEE (reference sequence). The CDR3 has 17 amino acids. DNA for the CDR3: TGTGCCAGCAGCACGGGACTAGCGGGGGATCACACCGGGGAGCTGTTTTTT. Amino acid sequence: CASSTGLAGDHTGELFF.

The chain joins TRBV11-1 to TRBJ2-1, with D tentatively TRBD1 (6 bases). CDR3 length equals 14 residues. V was trimmed by 0 bases and J by 7 bases, leaving 10 bases between them. Germline lookup yields CDR1 SGHAT and CDR2 FQDESV (reference sequence). The CDR3 coding sequence is TGTGCCAGCAGCTTAGCGATAGGGGGAAATGAGCAGTTCTTC. This sequence encodes CASSLAIGGNEQFF.

This clone was counted at least ten times. The chain uses TRBV23-1 and TRBJ2-7; D gene unclear. TRBV23-1 carries the ORF label, with uncertain function. The V and J ends lost 10 bases and 5 bases respectively, with 15 bases between them. This CDR3 has 12 residues. For the CDR3, the DNA is TGCGCCAAAGGTCTACGCCGGGACGAGCAGTACTTC. Translating gives CAKGLRRDEQYF.

This clone occurred many times. The chain has TRBV7-2 and TRBJ1-5, with a possible D match to TRBD1 (6 bases). This CDR3 spans 15 amino acids. V was clipped by 3 bases and J by 1 base, with 10 bases between them. Per germline, CDR1 SGHTA and CDR2 FQGNSA. CDR3 coding DNA: TGTGCCAGCAGCTTTACAGGGTCGAGCAATCAGCCCCAGCATTTT. This sequence encodes CASSFTGSSNQPQHF.

V gene TRBV18 combines with J gene TRBJ2-1; D gene ambiguous. The V and J ends lost 2 bases and 10 bases respectively, with 12 bases between them. The CDR3 runs 13 residues. CDR1 and CDR2 (germline): KGHSH, LQKENI. The DNA of the CDR3 is TGTGCCAGCTCACCAGCGGTTCAAGACGAGCAGTTCTTC. Residues: CASSPAVQDEQFF.